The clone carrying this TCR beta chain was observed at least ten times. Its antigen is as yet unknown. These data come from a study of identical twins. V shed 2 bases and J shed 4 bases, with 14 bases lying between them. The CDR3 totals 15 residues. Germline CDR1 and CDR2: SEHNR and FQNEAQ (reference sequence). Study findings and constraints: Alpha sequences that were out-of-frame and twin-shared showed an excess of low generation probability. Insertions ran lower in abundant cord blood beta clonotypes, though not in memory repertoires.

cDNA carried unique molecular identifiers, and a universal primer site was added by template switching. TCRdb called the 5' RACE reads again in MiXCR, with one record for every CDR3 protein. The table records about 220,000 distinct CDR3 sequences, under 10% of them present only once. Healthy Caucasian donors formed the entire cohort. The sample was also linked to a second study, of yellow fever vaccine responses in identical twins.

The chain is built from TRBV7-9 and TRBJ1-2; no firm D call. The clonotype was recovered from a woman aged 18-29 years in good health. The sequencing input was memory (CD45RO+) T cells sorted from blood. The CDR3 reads CASSLMVDTFYGYTF. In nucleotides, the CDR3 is TGTGCCAGCAGCTTAATGGTCGACACATTCTATGGCTACACCTTC. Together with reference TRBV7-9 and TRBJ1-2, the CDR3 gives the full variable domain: DTGVSQNPRHKITKRGQNVTFRCDPISEHNRLYWYRQTLGQGPEFLTYFQNEAQLEKSRLLSDRFSAERPKGSFSTLEIQRTEQGDSAMYLCASSLMVDTFYGYTFGSGTRLTVV.